These 10 T cell receptor beta chains were all obtained from the same sample, sequenced in a study of T cell repertoires in cytomegalovirus infection (dated by TCRdb to between 2018 and 2021). Antigens for these TCRs are unknown. Sequencing was performed on an Illumina HiSeq 1500. Using fastp at Q25 and MiXCR, TCRdb reprocessed the public reads and kept productive beta chains. Each record represents a unique CDR3 protein, reported with the most common genes and DNA among its rows. In all, the sample holds some 590,000 distinct CDR3 sequences, and approximately 40% of those were seen once. Together, the top ten hold around 50% of the sample. In the paper's terms, the treatment or condition label means: in vitro stimulation with specific CMV peptide epitopes to enrich CMV-specific T cells. The sequencing here drew on cultured PBMCs, taken from culture after CMV antigen stimulation. Receptor source: a human donor in good health (CMV status not recorded). Some clones in this sample may be carry-over from other donors' samples.

CDR3 in amino acids: CASSYRSSWQGVFTDTQYF. The CDR3, as DNA: TGTGCCAGCAGTTATCGGTCCTCCTGGCAGGGGGTCTTCACAGATACGCAGTATTTT. V and J are TRBV6-5 and TRBJ2-3; TRBD1 matches at 7 bases. Germline CDR1 MNHEY, CDR2 SVGAGI. This CDR3 contains 19 residues. With V trimmed by 3 bases and J by 2 bases, 17 bases remained unmatched.

The chain carries TRBV7-8 and TRBJ1-1; 8 nucleotides align to TRBD1. This CDR3 spans 14 amino acids. Losses at the gene ends were 5 bases for V and 1 base for J; bases not matched to a gene: 3. The V gene's germline CDR1 is SGHVS and CDR2 FQNEAQ. The CDR3 coding sequence is TGTGCCAGCAGCCAGGGGGCTTGGAACACTGAAGCTTTCTTT. Its translation: CASSQGAWNTEAFF. The full variable domain, in which reference TRBV7-8 and TRBJ1-1 provide the parts outside the CDR3, is GAGVSQSPRYKVAKRGQDVALRCDPISGHVSLFWYQQALGQGPEFLTYFQNEAQLDKSGLPSDRFFAERPEGSVSTLKIQRTQQEDSAVYLCASSQGAWNTEAFFGQGTRLTVV.

This clonotype appeared a few times. The chain is built from TRBV7-9 and TRBJ1-5; no definite D call. The CDR3 contains 13 residues. V was trimmed by 6 bases and J by 5 bases, leaving 11 bases between them. Germline CDR1 SEHNR, CDR2 FQNEAQ (reference sequence). In nucleotides, the CDR3 is TGTGCCAGCAGGCTGGACGGTCATCAGCCCCAGCATTTT. Its protein is CASRLDGHQPQHF. Based on the CDR3 plus reference TRBV7-9 and TRBJ1-5, the full variable domain is DTGVSQNPRHKITKRGQNVTFRCDPISEHNRLYWYRQTLGQGPEFLTYFQNEAQLEKSRLLSDRFSAERPKGSFSTLEIQRTEQGDSAMYLCASRLDGHQPQHFGDGTRLSIL.

In this sample, this clonotype turned up a few times. One end of the junction is discordant with germline, which a read error may explain. The gene calls are TRBV7-2 and TRBJ1-5; D is uncertain. The CDR3 is 13 amino acids. Germline CDR1 SGHTA, CDR2 FQGNSA. CDR3 sequence: CASSLAYDQPQHF. CDR3 bases: TGTGCCAGCAGCCTAGCTTATGATCAGCCCCAGCATTTT.

The CDR3 here is CASPVGGSFSGANVLTF. The CDR3 DNA reads as TGTGCCAGCCCGGTGGGAGGGTCTTTCTCTGGGGCCAACGTCCTGACTTTC. The J gene is TRBJ2-6, the V gene TRBV7-2, with 7 bases fitting TRBD2. Germline V lookup: CDR1 SGHTA, CDR2 FQGNSA. V lost 8 bases to trimming and J lost 0 bases; unmatched junction nucleotides: 10. CDR3 length: 17 amino acids.

The chain combines TRBV7-9 with TRBJ1-1; tentative D call: TRBD1 (5 bases). This CDR3 is built from 15 residues. Germline values: CDR1 SEHNR, CDR2 FQNEAQ (reference sequence). The V gene lost 5 bases and the J gene lost 3 bases, with 16 bases spanning the gap. The CDR3 sequence is CASSPPRTRDTEAFF. As DNA, the CDR3 is TGTGCCAGCAGCCCGCCCCGAACCAGGGACACTGAAGCTTTCTTT. Variable domain in full (rest from reference TRBV7-9 and TRBJ1-1): DTGVSQNPRHKITKRGQNVTFRCDPISEHNRLYWYRQTLGQGPEFLTYFQNEAQLEKSRLLSDRFSAERPKGSFSTLEIQRTEQGDSAMYLCASSPPRTRDTEAFFGQGTRLTVV.

The gene calls are TRBV7-2 and TRBJ2-5; 7 nucleotides line up with TRBD2. The CDR3 has 14 amino acids. V shed 2 bases and J 3 bases; nucleotides not matched to a gene: 3. Germline lookup yields CDR1 SGHTA and CDR2 FQGNSA. The CDR3 reads CASSLTSEKETQYF. DNA of the CDR3: TGTGCCAGCAGCTTAACTAGCGAGAAAGAGACCCAGTACTTC. Looking up the rest from reference TRBV7-2 and TRBJ2-5 gives the full variable domain: GAGVSQSPSNKVTEKGKDVELRCDPISGHTALYWYRQSLGQGLEFLIYFQGNSAPDKSGLPSDRFSAERTGGSVSTLTIQRTQQEDSAVYLCASSLTSEKETQYFGPGTRLLVL.

This clonotype was observed at least ten times. The V gene is TRBV7-2, the J gene TRBJ1-4, with D unclear. The CDR3 runs to 17 residues. V was trimmed by 1 base and J by 2 bases, leaving 14 bases between them. CDR1 and CDR2 from the germline V gene are SGHTA and FQGNSA. This chain's CDR3 is CASSLVGTPGTNEKLFF. CDR3 DNA: TGTGCCAGCAGCTTAGTGGGCACCCCGGGGACTAATGAAAAACTGTTTTTT.

This clonotype was seen only a few times. This chain joins TRBV24-1 and TRBJ2-7; 10 positions match TRBD2. J was trimmed by 2 bases and V by 3 bases; bases with no gene match: 15. This CDR3 is built from 19 residues. The germline V gene encodes CDR1 KGHDR and CDR2 SFDVKD. The CDR3 protein is CATSDGVPGLAPWAYEQYF. The CDR3, as DNA: TGTGCCACCAGTGATGGGGTCCCGGGACTAGCGCCTTGGGCCTACGAGCAGTACTTC.

This clonotype was detected only a few times. The chain recombines TRBV7-8 with TRBJ2-7, with D possibly matching TRBD1 (5 bases). CDR3 length equals 13 residues. Germline V gene sequence: CDR1 SGHVS, CDR2 FQNEAQ. The V end lost 8 bases, the J end lost 2 bases, and 13 bases lay between the germline ends. The CDR3 DNA reads as TGTGCCAGCGGCCCCAGGGTCCCCTACGAGCAGTACTTC. Translating gives CASGPRVPYEQYF.